This T cell receptor beta chain was obtained from a study of blood T cell repertoires in COVID-19. Looking at the study overall: Samples of COVID-19 (acute and convalescent) were obtained from the United States, Italy and Spain.

Original processing methods: Amplification of reference gene primers provided the estimated nucleated cell counts. The assay was immunoSEQ multiplex PCR, and TCRdb's table has in-frame clones only and misses some. The V and J calls and clone size were taken over from that table, and D and trimming were inferred from the DNA. The repertoire holds roughly 200,000 clones, with around nine tenths as singletons. The V and J ends lost 1 base and 0 bases respectively, with 7 bases between them. Per the germline V gene, CDR1 is SGHTA and CDR2 is FQGTGA. This CDR3 has 15 residues. There are a few counts of this clone.

The sample was peripheral blood. The source of this sequence is a man between 18 and 35 years old with active or convalescent COVID-19. This rearrangement joins TRBV7-3 to TRBJ2-1; TRBD1 is a possible D gene (5 bases). The CDR3 DNA reads as TGTGCCAGCAGCTTAAGTGGGGCCTCCTACAATGAGCAGTTCTTC. Translation gives CASSLSGASYNEQFF.